These 27 T cell receptor beta chains came from one sample sequenced in a study of human versus mouse CDR3 diversity and MHC coevolution. Libraries were prepared by immunoSEQ multiplex PCR; TCRdb keeps only in-frame clonotypes and omits some of them. The sample carries about 83,000 clones, approximately 90% recorded once. Sequenced sample: naive CD4+ T cells from blood. Subset indicated: CD45RO-negative CD62L-positive naive CD4 T cells. These receptors all stem from a person aged 25 to 69 in good health.

The V gene is TRBV6-1, the J gene TRBJ1-4; TRBD1 agrees at 8 bases. Germline CDR1 is MNHNS and CDR2 is SASEGT. This CDR3 is 14 amino acids long. V was pared by 5 bases and J by 7 bases, with 6 bases of the junction left unmatched. CDR3 sequence: CASSSGGSGEKLFF. CDR3 sequence (DNA): TGTGCCAGCAGTTCAGGGGGCAGTGGTGAAAAACTGTTTTTT.

The chain employs TRBV10-3 and TRBJ1-3, with 7 positions matching TRBD1. In germline, CDR1 is ENHRY, CDR2 SYGVKD. Trimming cost V 7 bases and J 2 bases; bases outside gene matches: 5. The length of the CDR3 is 14 residues. The CDR3 nucleotides read TGTGCCATCACCAAGACAGGGACTGGAAACACCATATATTTT. It codes for CAITKTGTGNTIYF.

The chain is built from TRBV7-3 and TRBJ2-3; TRBD2 is a possible D gene (6 bases). The CDR3 is 15 residues long. Germline lookup yields CDR1 SGHTA and CDR2 FQGTGA. V dropped 5 bases and J dropped 1 base, with 13 bases sitting between them. CDR3 protein: CASSQWASGTDTQYF. The CDR3 region has the DNA TGTGCCAGCAGCCAATGGGCTAGCGGCACAGATACGCAGTATTTT.

V is TRBV29-1 and J is TRBJ1-1; D perhaps matches TRBD1 (5 bases). This CDR3 contains 13 residues. V gave up 7 bases and J gave up 0 bases, with 12 bases separating them. CDR1 SQVTM and CDR2 ANQGSEA come from the germline V gene. The CDR3 DNA is TGCAGCGCGGCAGGGCCGATGAACACTGAAGCTTTCTTT. Its protein is CSAAGPMNTEAFF.

The chain employs TRBV2 and TRBJ2-5, with D possibly TRBD1 on 5 matching bases. Trimming left V 5 bases short and J 4 bases short, with 8 bases between. This CDR3 has 12 amino acids. Germline loops: CDR1 SNHLY, CDR2 FYNNEI. CDR3 loop: CASSLGPETQYF. In nucleotides, the CDR3 is TGTGCCAGCAGTTTGGGGCCAGAGACCCAGTACTTC.

V usage is TRBV11-2 and J usage is TRBJ2-1, with 14 bases identical to TRBD2. The CDR3 consists of 17 residues. CDR1 and CDR2 (germline): SGHAT, FQNNGV. Trimming at V came to 5 bases and at J to 4 bases, leaving 7 bases not matched to a gene. DNA for the CDR3: TGTGCCAGCAGCCCGCGACTAGCGGGAGGGCCGTACAATGAGCAGTTCTTC. Translation gives CASSPRLAGGPYNEQFF.

This chain joins TRBV7-2 and TRBJ2-1; 7 nucleotides line up with TRBD1. Looked up from germline, CDR1 is SGHTA and CDR2 is FQGNSA. The CDR3 contains 14 residues. The V segment lost 4 bases and the J segment 6 bases; nucleotides outside the gene matches: 6. CDR3 coding DNA: TGTGCCAGCAGCTCCAGACAGGGCCCCAATGAGCAGTTCTTC. Protein: CASSSRQGPNEQFF.

The V gene is TRBV2, the J gene TRBJ2-7, with a weak D call TRBD2 (6 bases). The CDR3 is 15 residues long. The V end was cut by 4 bases, the J end by 0 bases, with 13 bases between. Germline CDR1 SNHLY, CDR2 FYNNEI. The CDR3 is CASSAYPGGSYEQYF. CDR3 nucleotides: TGTGCCAGCAGTGCTTACCCCGGGGGCTCCTACGAGCAGTACTTC.

V gene TRBV5-1 combines with J gene TRBJ1-2, with D unclear. V dropped 0 bases and J dropped 1 base, with 7 bases sitting between them. This CDR3 contains 14 residues. The V gene's germline CDR1 is SGHRS and CDR2 YFSETQ. The CDR3 coding sequence is TGCGCCAGCAGCTTGGGGGAGCTTAACTATGGCTACACCTTC. Residues: CASSLGELNYGYTF.

The chain recombines TRBV7-2 with TRBJ2-5; 12 nucleotides match TRBD2. The DNA end is more similar to TRBJ2-7, so the J call may be wrong. The CDR3 contains 14 residues. Looked up from germline, CDR1 is SGHTA and CDR2 is FQGNSA. In DNA form, the CDR3 reads TGTGCCAGCAGCTCGACTAGCGGGGGCTACGAGCAGTACTTC. This translates into CASSSTSGGYEQYF.

This chain uses TRBV30 with TRBJ1-3; 9 nucleotides align to TRBD1. Germline CDR1 GTSNPN, CDR2 SVGIG (reference sequence). J lost 4 bases, V lost 6 bases, and 4 bases had no gene match. This CDR3 region has 13 residues. The CDR3 DNA reads as TGTGCCTGCCCGGACAGGGGAGGAAACACCATATATTTT. The encoded protein is CACPDRGGNTIYF.

The gene calls are TRBV5-4 and TRBJ2-7; perhaps TRBD2 as D (6 bases). The germline gives CDR1 SGHNT, CDR2 YYREEE (reference sequence). Trimming shortened V by 2 bases and J by 0 bases, and 12 bases separated the two germline ends. The CDR3 extends over 15 amino acids. CDR3 residues: CASSFSGRSSYEQYF. The DNA for the CDR3 is TGTGCCAGCAGCTTTAGCGGTAGAAGCTCCTACGAGCAGTACTTC.

The count of this clone is one. The V and J genes are TRBV6-4 and TRBJ2-1, with TRBD2 matching 12 bases. Trimming removed 5 bases from V and 7 bases from J; junction bases left unmatched: 3. The germline gives CDR1 MRHNA, CDR2 SNTAGT. The CDR3 is 14 residues long. CDR3 residues: CASSTLAGGNEQFF. The CDR3 coding sequence is TGTGCCAGCAGTACACTAGCGGGGGGTAATGAGCAGTTCTTC.

This clone was seen a few times. The rearrangement links TRBV7-9 to TRBJ1-5; TRBD1 might be the D (5 bases). Trimming removed 3 bases from V and 4 bases from J, with 13 bases in between. Per the germline V gene, CDR1 is SEHNR and CDR2 is FQNEAQ (reference sequence). This CDR3 spans 15 amino acids. CDR3 in amino acids: CASSLNGGGNQPQHF. The CDR3 DNA is TGTGCCAGCAGCTTGAATGGCGGGGGAAATCAGCCCCAGCATTTT. The full variable domain, in which reference TRBV7-9 and TRBJ1-5 provide the parts outside the CDR3, is DTGVSQNPRHKITKRGQNVTFRCDPISEHNRLYWYRQTLGQGPEFLTYFQNEAQLEKSRLLSDRFSAERPKGSFSTLEIQRTEQGDSAMYLCASSLNGGGNQPQHFGDGTRLSIL.

The rearrangement joins TRBV11-2 to TRBJ1-1; D is ambiguous. The CDR3 loop spans 17 amino acids. The V and J ends lost 0 bases and 1 base respectively, with 15 bases between them. Germline loops: CDR1 SGHAT, CDR2 FQNNGV. CDR3 amino acids: CASSLDPLRSGNTEAFF. In DNA, the CDR3 is TGTGCCAGCAGCTTAGATCCCCTAAGGTCAGGGAACACTGAAGCTTTCTTT. Combining the CDR3 with reference TRBV11-2 and TRBJ1-1 gives the whole variable domain EAGVAQSPRYKIIEKRQSVAFWCNPISGHATLYWYQQILGQGPKLLIQFQNNGVVDDSQLPKDRFSAERLKGVDSTLKIQPAKLEDSAVYLCASSLDPLRSGNTEAFFGQGTRLTVV.

The gene calls are TRBV14 and TRBJ1-3; D call uncertain. Germline V lookup: CDR1 SGHDN, CDR2 FVKESK. Trimming left V 1 base short and J 9 bases short, with 10 bases between. CDR3 size: 13 residues. DNA of the CDR3: TGTGCCAGCAGCCAAGTCCCCCAGTCCACCATATATTTT. Amino acid sequence: CASSQVPQSTIYF. Combining the CDR3 with reference TRBV14 and TRBJ1-3 gives the whole variable domain EAGVTQFPSHSVIEKGQTVTLRCDPISGHDNLYWYRRVMGKEIKFLLHFVKESKQDESGMPNNRFLAERTGGTYSTLKVQPAELEDSGVYFCASSQVPQSTIYFGEGSWLTVV.

This chain links TRBV7-6 with TRBJ1-5, with 9 bases aligning to TRBD1. Germline V CDR1 and CDR2: SGHVS, FNYEAQ. The CDR3 is 16 residues long. After removal of 5 bases from V and 2 bases from J, the junction contained 7 bases not matched to a gene. CDR3: CASSLRTGEGNQPQHF. CDR3 sequence (DNA): TGTGCCAGCAGCCTACGGACAGGGGAGGGCAATCAGCCCCAGCATTTT.

This clone was observed a handful of times. An end of the junction does not agree with germline; a read error may underlie this. V and J are TRBV19 and TRBJ1-3; possibly TRBD1 for D (6 bases). CDR3 length equals 14 residues. The germline V gene has CDR1 LNHDA and CDR2 SQIVND (reference sequence). The chain's CDR3 is CASTDDRSENTIYF. The CDR3 DNA is TGTGCCAGTACCGATGACAGGTCTGAAAACACCATATATTTT. Supplemented by reference TRBV19 and TRBJ1-3, the full variable domain reads DGGITQSPKYLFRKEGQNVTLSCEQNLNHDAMYWYRQDPGQGLRLIYYSQIVNDFQKGDIAEGYSVSREKKESFPLTVTSAQKNPTAFYLCASTDDRSENTIYFGEGSWLTVV.

The chain recombines TRBV6-5 with TRBJ1-1; D is unresolved. Trimming took 6 bases from V and 0 from J, leaving 8 bases between them. Germline CDR1 and CDR2: MNHEY and SVGAGI. The CDR3 runs to 13 residues. The CDR3 nucleotides read TGTGCCAGCAGGGGCCTAATGAACACTGAAGCTTTCTTT. It yields the protein CASRGLMNTEAFF.

This clone was observed a single time. The chain is built from TRBV9 and TRBJ2-3; possibly TRBD2 for D (5 bases). Between the trimmed V and J ends, which lost 5 bases and 2 bases, there was a span of 9 bases. The V gene's germline CDR1 is SGDLS and CDR2 YYNGEE. The CDR3 has 13 amino acids. CDR3 in DNA: TGTGCCAGCAGGAGGGAACCCACAGATACGCAGTATTTT. Translation: CASRREPTDTQYF.

This chain links TRBV19 with TRBJ2-7; 14 bases match TRBD2. The V gene's germline CDR1 is LNHDA and CDR2 SQIVND (reference sequence). The CDR3 sequence is 15 residues long. Germline trimming cut 4 bases from V and 6 bases from J; bases unmatched to any gene: 5. The CDR3 nucleotides read TGTGCCAGTAGTACCGGACTAGCGGGGGGACCCGAGCAGTACTTC. Translation gives CASSTGLAGGPEQYF.

This chain uses TRBV5-5 with TRBJ2-5, with TRBD2 identical over 9 bases. The CDR3 sequence is 16 residues long. Germline loops: CDR1 SGHKS, CDR2 YYEKEE (reference sequence). J was trimmed by 2 bases and V by 1 base; bases with no gene match: 6. Here the CDR3 reads CASSLTSGGRQETQYF. CDR3 nucleotides: TGTGCCAGCAGCTTGACGAGCGGGGGGAGACAAGAGACCCAGTACTTC.

The rearrangement uses TRBV19 and TRBJ2-7; no reliable D call. CDR3 length: 15 residues. Germline V gene sequence: CDR1 LNHDA, CDR2 SQIVND (reference sequence). Trimming removed 5 bases at V and 1 base at J, with 15 bases between. Here the CDR3 reads CASSSPSYGSYEQYF. The CDR3 DNA sequence: TGTGCCAGTAGTTCTCCTTCCTATGGTTCCTACGAGCAGTACTTC.

V is TRBV6-5 and J is TRBJ1-3; maybe TRBD1 (5 bases). This CDR3 has 15 residues. V was cut by 4 bases and J by 0 bases, with 10 bases left in between. Germline lookup yields CDR1 MNHEY and CDR2 SVGAGI. The CDR3 DNA reads as TGTGCCAGCAGTTTGGACACCTTCTCTGGAAACACCATATATTTT. Protein sequence: CASSLDTFSGNTIYF.

The V gene is TRBV18, the J gene TRBJ2-4; 11 nucleotides agree with TRBD2. The CDR3 is made up of 18 amino acids. V lost 0 bases to trimming and J lost 0 bases; unmatched junction nucleotides: 4. Germline V CDR1 and CDR2: KGHSH, LQKENI. CDR3 in DNA: TGTGCCAGCTCACCACCTAGCGGGGGGGCAAGAGCCAAAAACATTCAGTACTTC. Translation gives CASSPPSGGARAKNIQYF.

The chain has TRBV7-2 and TRBJ2-1; TRBD1 might be the D (6 bases). CDR1 and CDR2 from the germline V gene are SGHTA and FQGNSA. The CDR3 length is 13 residues. The germline V and J ends were trimmed by 5 bases and 6 bases, with 11 bases remaining between them. The CDR3 nucleotides are TGTGCCAGCAGCCAGCAGGGGCGCAATGAGCAGTTCTTC. As protein: CASSQQGRNEQFF.

This sequence joins TRBV30 and TRBJ1-2, with 7 bases aligning to TRBD1. Trimming removed 0 bases from V and 6 bases from J; junction bases left unmatched: 19. The length of the CDR3 is 18 residues. Germline assignment: CDR1 GTSNPN and CDR2 SVGIG (reference sequence). The CDR3 DNA is TGTGCCTGGAGTGTATATCGGGGGCCGCGGACAGGAGGAGATGGCTACACCTTC. Its protein product is CAWSVYRGPRTGGDGYTF.